This T cell receptor beta chain was retrieved from a study of PD-1 blockade in classical Hodgkin lymphoma. Study-level background: With a 2-week interval, patients received intravenous nivolumab at 3 mg/kg.

Broader study findings: Differences between repertoires have undefined causes, possibly disease activity or prior therapy. By C4D1, diversity of CD4+ TCRs had risen significantly, whereas that of CD8+ TCRs had not.

Measured with immunoSEQ multiplex PCR; TCRdb has only the in-frame clones, and not every one. Of 20,000 to 25,000 clones in the sample, 73% were seen once. Relapses following autologous stem cell transplantation were seen in all patients, with brentuximab vedotin exposure varying. The V gene's germline CDR1 is MNHEY and CDR2 SMNVEV (reference sequence). The CDR3 consists of 15 residues. Deletions cut 6 bases from V and 2 bases from J, with 16 bases between. On this clone itself: Its cognate antigen is unknown.

The clonotype originates from a human donor with classical Hodgkin lymphoma. The input for sequencing was peripheral blood mononuclear cells (PBMCs), taken before the second cycle of nivolumab. V gene TRBV27 combines with J gene TRBJ1-2, with a tentative D call TRBD1 (5 bases). CDR3 bases: TGTGCCAGCAGGCTAACCGGGGCGTCGAACTATGGCTACACCTTC. This codes for CASRLTGASNYGYTF.